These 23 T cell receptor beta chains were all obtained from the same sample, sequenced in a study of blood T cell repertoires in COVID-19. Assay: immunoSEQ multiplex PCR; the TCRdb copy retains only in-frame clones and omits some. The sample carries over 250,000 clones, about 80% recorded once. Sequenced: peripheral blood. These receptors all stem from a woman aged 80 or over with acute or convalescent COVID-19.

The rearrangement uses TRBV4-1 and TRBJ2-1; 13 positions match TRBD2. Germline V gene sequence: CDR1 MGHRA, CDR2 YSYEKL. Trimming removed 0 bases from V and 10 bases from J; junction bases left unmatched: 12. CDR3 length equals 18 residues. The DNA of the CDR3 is TGCGCCAGCAGCCAAGATAAGGGGACTAGCGGGATGACAAGAGAGCAGTTCTTC. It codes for CASSQDKGTSGMTREQFF.

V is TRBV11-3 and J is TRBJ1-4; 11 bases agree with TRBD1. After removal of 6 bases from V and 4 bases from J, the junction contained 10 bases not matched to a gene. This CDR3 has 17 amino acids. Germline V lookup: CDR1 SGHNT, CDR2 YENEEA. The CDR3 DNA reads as TGTGCCAGCAGTCCTGGACAGGGGGCGGTTTATAATGAAAAACTGTTTTTT. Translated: CASSPGQGAVYNEKLFF.

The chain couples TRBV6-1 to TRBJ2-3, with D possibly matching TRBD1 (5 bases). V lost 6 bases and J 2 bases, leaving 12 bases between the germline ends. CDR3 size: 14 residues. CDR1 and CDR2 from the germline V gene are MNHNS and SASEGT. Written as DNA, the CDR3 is TGTGCCAGCAGCCTCGGACAACTCACAGATACGCAGTATTTT. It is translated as CASSLGQLTDTQYF.

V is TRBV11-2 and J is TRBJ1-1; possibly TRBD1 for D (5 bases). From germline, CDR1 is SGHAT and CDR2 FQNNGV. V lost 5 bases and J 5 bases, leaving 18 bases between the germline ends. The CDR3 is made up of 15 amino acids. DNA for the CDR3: TGTGCCAGCAGCCGCACGACAGTGTCTTGGACTGAAGCTTTCTTT. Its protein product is CASSRTTVSWTEAFF.

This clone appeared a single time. CDR3 sequence (DNA): TGTGCCAGTACCCCTACTGGACTCTCTGGAAACACCATATATTTT. Translation: CASTPTGLSGNTIYF. The chain employs TRBV19 and TRBJ1-3; no clear D gene. Trimming cost V 7 bases and J 0 bases, with 13 bases left between them. The CDR3 is 15 residues long. The germline V gene encodes CDR1 LNHDA and CDR2 SQIVND (reference sequence).

The CDR3 DNA reads TGTGCCAGCAGCCAAGGGACTAGCGGACCCTACGAGCAGTACTTC. It encodes CASSQGTSGPYEQYF. The chain combines TRBV4-2 with TRBJ2-7, with 10 bases aligning to TRBD2. This CDR3 is 15 amino acids long. V was pared by 1 base and J by 2 bases, with 2 bases of the junction left unmatched. CDR1 is LGHNA and CDR2 is YNFKEQ in the germline V gene.

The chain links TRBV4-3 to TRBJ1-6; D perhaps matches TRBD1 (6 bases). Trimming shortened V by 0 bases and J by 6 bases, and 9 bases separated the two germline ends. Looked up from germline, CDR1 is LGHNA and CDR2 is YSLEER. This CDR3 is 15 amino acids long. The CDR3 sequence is CASSQDWGLNSPLHF. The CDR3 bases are TGCGCCAGCAGCCAAGATTGGGGGCTTAATTCACCCCTCCACTTT.

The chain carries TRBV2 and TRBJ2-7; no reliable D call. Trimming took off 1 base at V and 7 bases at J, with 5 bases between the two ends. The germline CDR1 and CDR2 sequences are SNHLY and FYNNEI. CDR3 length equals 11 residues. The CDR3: CASSEVVEQYF. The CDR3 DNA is TGTGCCAGCAGTGAAGTAGTTGAGCAGTACTTC. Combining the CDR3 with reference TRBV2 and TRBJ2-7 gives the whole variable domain EPEVTQTPSHQVTQMGQEVILRCVPISNHLYFYWYRQILGQKVEFLVSFYNNEISEKSEIFDDQFSVERPDGSNFTLKIRSTKLEDSAMYFCASSEVVEQYFGPGTRLTVT.

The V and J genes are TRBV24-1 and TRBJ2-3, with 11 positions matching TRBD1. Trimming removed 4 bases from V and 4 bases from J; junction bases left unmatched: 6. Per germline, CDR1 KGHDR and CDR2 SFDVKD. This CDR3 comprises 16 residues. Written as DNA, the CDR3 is TGTGCCACCAGTGACTCGGGACAGGGGGTATCAGATACGCAGTATTTT. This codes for CATSDSGQGVSDTQYF.

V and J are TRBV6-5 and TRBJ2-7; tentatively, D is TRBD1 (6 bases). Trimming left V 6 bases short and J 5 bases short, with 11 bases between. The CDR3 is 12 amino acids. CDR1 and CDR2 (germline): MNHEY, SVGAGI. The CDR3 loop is CASRSGVNEQYF. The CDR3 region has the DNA TGTGCCAGCAGATCAGGGGTTAACGAGCAGTACTTC.

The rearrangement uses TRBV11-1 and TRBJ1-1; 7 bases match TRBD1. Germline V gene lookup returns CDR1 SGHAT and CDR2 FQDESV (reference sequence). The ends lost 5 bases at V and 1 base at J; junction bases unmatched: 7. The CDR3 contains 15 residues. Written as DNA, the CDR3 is TGTGCCAGCAGCATATCGGACAGGAAGAACACTGAAGCTTTCTTT. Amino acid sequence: CASSISDRKNTEAFF.

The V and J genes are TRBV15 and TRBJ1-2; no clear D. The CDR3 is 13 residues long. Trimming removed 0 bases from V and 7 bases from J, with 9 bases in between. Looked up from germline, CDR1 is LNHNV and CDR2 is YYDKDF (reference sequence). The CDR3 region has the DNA TGTGCCACCAGCAGAGATTGGAGATCTGGCTACACCTTC. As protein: CATSRDWRSGYTF.

CDR3 in DNA: TGTGCCAGCAGCTTCGGGTCTAGCGGGAGTAATGAGCAGTTCTTC. This encodes CASSFGSSGSNEQFF. The V call is TRBV11-2, the J call TRBJ2-1, with 10 positions matching TRBD2. Germline V lookup: CDR1 SGHAT, CDR2 FQNNGV. V dropped 3 bases and J dropped 7; count of bases not matched to a gene: 6. The CDR3 is 15 amino acids.

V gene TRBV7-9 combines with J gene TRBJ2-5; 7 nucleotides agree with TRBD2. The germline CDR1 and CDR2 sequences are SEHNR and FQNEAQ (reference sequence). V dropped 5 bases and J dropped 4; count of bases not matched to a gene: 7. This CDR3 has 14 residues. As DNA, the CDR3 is TGTGCCAGCAGCCGTTCCGGCGGGGGAGAGACCCAGTACTTC. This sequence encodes CASSRSGGGETQYF.

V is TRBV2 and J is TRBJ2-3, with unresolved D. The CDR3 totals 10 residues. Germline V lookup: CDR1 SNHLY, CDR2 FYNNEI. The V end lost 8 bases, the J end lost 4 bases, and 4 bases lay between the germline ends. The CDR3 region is CASLSDTQYF. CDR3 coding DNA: TGTGCCAGCCTTTCAGATACGCAGTATTTT. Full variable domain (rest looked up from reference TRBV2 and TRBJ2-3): EPEVTQTPSHQVTQMGQEVILRCVPISNHLYFYWYRQILGQKVEFLVSFYNNEISEKSEIFDDQFSVERPDGSNFTLKIRSTKLEDSAMYFCASLSDTQYFGPGTRLTVL.

The CDR3 spells CASSTPDTRCNSPLHF. CDR3 nucleotides: TGTGCCAGCAGCACCCCGGACACGCGCTGTAATTCACCCCTCCACTTT. The chain is built from TRBV21-1 and TRBJ1-6; the table's D call, TRBD1, has no DNA check behind it. TRBV21-1 is tagged as a pseudogene. There are 16 residues in the CDR3.

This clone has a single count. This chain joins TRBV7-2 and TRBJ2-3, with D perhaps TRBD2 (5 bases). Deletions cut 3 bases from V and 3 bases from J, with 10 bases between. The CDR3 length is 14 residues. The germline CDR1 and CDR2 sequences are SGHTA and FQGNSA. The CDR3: CASSLTRATDTQYF. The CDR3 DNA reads TGTGCCAGCAGCTTGACGAGGGCGACAGATACGCAGTATTTT. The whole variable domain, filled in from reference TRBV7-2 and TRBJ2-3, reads GAGVSQSPSNKVTEKGKDVELRCDPISGHTALYWYRQSLGQGLEFLIYFQGNSAPDKSGLPSDRFSAERTGGSVSTLTIQRTQQEDSAVYLCASSLTRATDTQYFGPGTRLTVL.

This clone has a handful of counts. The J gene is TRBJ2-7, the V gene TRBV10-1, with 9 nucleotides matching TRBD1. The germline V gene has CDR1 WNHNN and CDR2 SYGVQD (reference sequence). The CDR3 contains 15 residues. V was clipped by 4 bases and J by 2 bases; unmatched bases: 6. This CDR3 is CASSARGQGPYEQYF. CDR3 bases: TGCGCCAGCAGTGCGCGGGGACAGGGACCCTACGAGCAGTACTTC.

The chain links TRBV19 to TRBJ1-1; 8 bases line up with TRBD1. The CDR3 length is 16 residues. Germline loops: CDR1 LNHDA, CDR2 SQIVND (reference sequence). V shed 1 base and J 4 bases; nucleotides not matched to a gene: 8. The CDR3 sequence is CASSIVTGGIGTEAFF. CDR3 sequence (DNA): TGTGCCAGTAGTATAGTCACAGGGGGTATCGGCACTGAAGCTTTCTTT.

DNA for the CDR3: TGTGCCAGCAGTGAACAATCCACCGGGGAGCTGTTTTTT. Its protein is CASSEQSTGELFF. The V gene is TRBV6-1, the J gene TRBJ2-2, with D unresolved. The CDR3 is 13 residues long. The V end was cut by 2 bases, the J end by 4 bases, with 5 bases between. Germline CDR1 reads MNHNS; CDR2 reads SASEGT.

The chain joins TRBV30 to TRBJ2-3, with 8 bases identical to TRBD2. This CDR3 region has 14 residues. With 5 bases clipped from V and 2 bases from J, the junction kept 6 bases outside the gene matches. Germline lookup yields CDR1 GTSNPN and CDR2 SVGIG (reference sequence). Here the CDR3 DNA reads TGTGCCTGGGCCCGACTAGCGACCACAGATACGCAGTATTTT. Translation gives CAWARLATTDTQYF.

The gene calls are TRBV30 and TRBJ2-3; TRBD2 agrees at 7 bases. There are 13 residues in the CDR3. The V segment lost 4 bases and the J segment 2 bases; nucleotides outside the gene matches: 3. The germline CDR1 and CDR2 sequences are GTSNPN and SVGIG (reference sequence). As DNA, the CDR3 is TGTGCCTGGACTAGCGGAAACACAGATACGCAGTATTTT. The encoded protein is CAWTSGNTDTQYF.

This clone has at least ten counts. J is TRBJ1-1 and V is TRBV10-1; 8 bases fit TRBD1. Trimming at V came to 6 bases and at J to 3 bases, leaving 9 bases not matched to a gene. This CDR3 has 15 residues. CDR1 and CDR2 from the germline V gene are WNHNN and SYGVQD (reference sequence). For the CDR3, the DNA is TGCGCCAGCAGACACGGACAGGGTGGGTACACTGAAGCTTTCTTT. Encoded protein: CASRHGQGGYTEAFF.